A single sample gave rise to the 3 T cell receptor beta chains below, sequenced in a study of post-analysis software for immune sequencing data. Every TCR beta cDNA library bore unique molecular identifiers. TCRdb re-called the PCR reads through MiXCR, storing one row per CDR3 protein. This sample has more than 350,000 distinct CDR3 sequences, with 39% found just once. General observations from the study: Relative to controls, patients had five TRBV segments at higher frequency, with TRBV5-6, TRBV5-1 and TRBV20-1 among these.

Their specific antigens are unknown. The sample comprised blood. The source of these receptors is a girl aged 2-9 years with multiple sclerosis.

Only a few counts were recorded for this clonotype. This chain connects TRBV20-1 to TRBJ2-3; 8 nucleotides agree with TRBD2. Trimming cost V 3 bases and J 5 bases; bases outside gene matches: 4. Germline loops: CDR1 DFQATT, CDR2 SNEGSKA (reference sequence). The CDR3 is 13 residues long. The chain's CDR3 is CSASGRAVDTQYF. The CDR3 DNA reads TGCAGTGCTAGCGGGAGGGCCGTAGATACGCAGTATTTT.

The CDR3 reads CASSLELWGNIQYF. CDR3 DNA sequence: TGTGCCAGCAGCTTAGAGCTCTGGGGAAACATTCAGTACTTC. This sequence joins TRBV7-9 and TRBJ2-4; D gene uncertain. V lost 1 base and J 6 bases, leaving 10 bases between the germline ends. The CDR3 runs 14 residues. From germline, CDR1 is SEHNR and CDR2 FQNEAQ (reference sequence). Supplemented by reference TRBV7-9 and TRBJ2-4, the full variable domain reads DTGVSQNPRHKITKRGQNVTFRCDPISEHNRLYWYRQTLGQGPEFLTYFQNEAQLEKSRLLSDRFSAERPKGSFSTLEIQRTEQGDSAMYLCASSLELWGNIQYFGAGTRLSVL.

This clonotype was seen more than once but under ten times. The chain joins TRBV28 to TRBJ1-5; D might be TRBD1 (6 bases). This CDR3 is built from 14 residues. Germline lookup yields CDR1 MDHEN and CDR2 SYDVKM. V dropped 6 bases and J dropped 0 bases, with 9 bases sitting between them. The CDR3 coding sequence is TGTGCCAGCAGGAAAGGGGGTAGCAATCAGCCCCAGCATTTT. Translating it yields CASRKGGSNQPQHF.